This TCR beta chain was obtained from a study of blood T cell repertoires in COVID-19. Study context: PBMCs, B-cell-depleted T cells, or T cells provided the cDNA or gDNA that made up the material.

Germline V CDR1 and CDR2: MDHEN, SYDVKM. V shed 7 bases, J shed 4 bases, and the junction held 17 bases outside the gene matches. This CDR3 spans 18 amino acids. The authors' processing: How many nucleated cells were present was estimated from reference gene primer amplification. Clones were read by immunoSEQ multiplex PCR, and TCRdb kept only the in-frame ones, dropping some. V, J and clone size reflect that table, while D and trimming were determined from the DNA. The sample has about 200,000 clones; 65% to 90% are singletons. Cohort 3 recovered donors had two negative PCRs, clearance, or symptom resolution.

Sequencing used PBMCs or T cells enriched from blood (not recorded which). This chain joins TRBV28 and TRBJ2-7; TRBD2 matches at 12 bases. The origin of this receptor is a man in his forties who had recovered from COVID-19. The CDR3 is CASTSWGGSSGRVYEQYF. CDR3 in DNA: TGTGCCAGCACTTCGTGGGGGGGATCTAGCGGGAGGGTTTACGAGCAGTACTTC. The whole variable domain, remainder taken from reference TRBV28 and TRBJ2-7, is DVKVTQSSRYLVKRTGEKVFLECVQDMDHENMFWYRQDPGLGLRLIYFSYDVKMKEKGDIPEGYSVSREKKERFSLILESASTNQTSMYLCASTSWGGSSGRVYEQYFGPGTRLTVT.